Given below is one TCR beta chain in context. In this sample, this clone turned up a few times. It has no known antigen specificity. Nothing much larger sits one base from this clone, and base qualities are not available. The data were taken from a study of beta chain features in type 1 diabetes (dated by TCRdb to about 2018). Turning to the overall study: Mean age, gender distribution, total cell number and subset yield did not differ between patients and healthy donors. Across all samples, some 100,000,000 sorted cells were examined, and cell number per subset correlated strongly with RNA yield. The study compared TCRB repertoires of sorted circulating CD4+ T cell subsets between recently diagnosed type 1 diabetes patients and matched healthy donors. Regulatory and stem cell-like memory subsets were obtained from only 8 patients and roughly 8 healthy donors, while naive and central memory subsets were obtained from all 30 or so donors.

Each donor gave one peripheral blood draw, roughly 0.12 L on average, collected into heparinised tubes. A BD FACSAria II was used to sort naive, central memory, regulatory and stem cell-like memory CD4+ T cells with a panel that included CD45RO, CCR7, CD25, CD127, CD95 and CD27. Purity was above 95% for every sorted population. PBMCs were separated immediately by Lymphoprep density gradient centrifugation and were stained directly, without being cultured. Samples were stained and sorted in pairs, with one healthy donor and one patient per experiment, so that batch effects were minimized. Results the study describes overall, beyond this receptor: Because small numbers of individuals were included in the HLA sub-analyses, any influence of HLA type on TCRB rearrangement was left unresolved. Because cDNA was sequenced instead of genomic DNA, activated cells with high expression could be over-represented, although the groups did not differ in activation or CD3 levels. At VDJ recombination sites, type 1 diabetes patients had fewer insertions and more deleted nucleotides, which implies abnormalities in thymic rearrangement. The naive, central memory and regulatory TCRB repertoires appeared to resemble one another more closely among patients than among healthy donors. A moderate but significant shortening of TCRB CDR3 length was observed in type 1 diabetes patients in all four CD4+ subsets. Shorter templates might be favored by PCR, yet because patient and control samples were amplified and corrected together, any such skew would affect both groups equally.

The junction shows trimming of 4 bases on V and 3 bases on J, plus 15 bases between the germline ends. CDR1 and CDR2 were assigned from the germline V gene as MGHRA and YSYEKL. Including cysteine and phenylalanine, the CDR3 has 16 amino acids. The retained sequence is limited to the CDR3, 48 bases, with the frame set at the first base. The entire isolated RNA was reverse transcribed using the High Capacity cDNA Reverse Transcription Kit, and thus expressed TCRB transcripts were sequenced. Deep immunoSEQ sequencing was applied to naive, central memory and regulatory T cell samples, giving an average of roughly 3.5 million total reads per sample. Sorted cells were lysed in RLT buffer, and RNA was extracted using DNase-treated RNeasy Micro or Mini kits according to cell number. Each cell subset was processed separately to prevent cross-contamination, with patient and healthy donor samples processed together. TCRB sequences were amplified from cDNA with the immunoSEQ multiplex PCR, producing 87-bp fragments spanning the CDR3 region. Sequencing of the amplicons was done on the Illumina HiSeq platform. The paper's data handling went like this. Synthetic template baselines were used to correct PCR bias computationally, reads within Hamming distance 2 were collapsed together, and singletons that could not be merged were discarded. Reads were aligned to IMGT to assign V, D and J genes, CDR3 length, and insertions or deletions at six rearrangement sites. Within each subset, clonotype counts were normalized to sorted cell number, after which true diversity and Gini coefficients were computed with the tcR R package. Repertoire sharing was quantified using the overlap coefficient calculated on TCRB nucleotide sequences. As a proxy for the pre-selection repertoire, out-of-frame TCRB sequences from naive cells were analyzed. Not all clones reach the TCRdb copy of this immuneACCESS table, which keeps in-frame sequences only. Checked studies attribute under half of the gap to unresolved V genes and leave the rest unexplained. Clone size and the V and J calls come from that table; the DNA yielded D and trimming. The sample profile shows about 230,000 clones; 16% of them were found once. Clones ranked in the top ten supply 0.08% to 0.095% of the sample.

The sample taken for sequencing was naive CD4+ T cells from blood. The cell subset or site label on this specimen signifies: true naive CD4+ T cells. This receptor was taken from a man in his thirties or forties with type 1 diabetes. The chain is assembled from TRBV4-1 and TRBJ2-2; a tentative D match to TRBD1 spans 6 bases. The bases read TGCGCCAGCAGCCCTGGGAACAGGGTTGACACCGGGGAGCTGTTTTTT. Its translation is CASSPGNRVDTGELFF.